This T cell receptor beta chain was documented in a study of blood T cells in healthy people across ages. Notes on the study in general: Age brought a roughly linear fall in TCR beta diversity measured per million T cells. It was not possible, with unsorted PBMCs, to conclusively compare naive and antigen-experienced cells.

A second PCR of 7 to 11 cycles used a sample-barcoded 5' primer and a J-beta primer mix. TCRdb passed the 5' RACE reads through MiXCR, listing each CDR3 protein once. The table lists about 1.4 million distinct CDR3 sequences, around 59% of them singletons. For this clonotype: Antigen unknown.

Per individual sample, total RNA of at least 6 micrograms was extracted. J lost 5 bases, V lost 2 bases, and 14 bases had no gene match. Per the germline V gene, CDR1 is MNHEY and CDR2 is SVGAGI. This CDR3 is 19 amino acids long. The rearrangement links TRBV6-5 to TRBJ2-2, with 10 bases lining up with TRBD2. Sample: blood. This receptor was obtained from a young man in good health. CDR3 sequence: CASSYEASGRGRRTGELFF. The CDR3 region has the DNA TGTGCCAGCAGTTACGAGGCTAGCGGGAGAGGGAGACGAACCGGGGAGCTGTTTTTT.